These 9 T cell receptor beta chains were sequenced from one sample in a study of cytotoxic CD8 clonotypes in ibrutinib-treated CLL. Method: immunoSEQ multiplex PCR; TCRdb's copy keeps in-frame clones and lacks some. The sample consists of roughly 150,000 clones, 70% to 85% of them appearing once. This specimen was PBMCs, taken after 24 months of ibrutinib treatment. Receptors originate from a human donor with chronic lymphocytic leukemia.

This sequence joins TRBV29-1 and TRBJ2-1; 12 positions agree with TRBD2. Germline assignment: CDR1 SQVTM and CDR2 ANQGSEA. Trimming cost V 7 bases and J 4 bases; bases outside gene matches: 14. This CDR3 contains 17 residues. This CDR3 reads CSAFKGLAGGQYNEQFF. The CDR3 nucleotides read TGCAGCGCCTTTAAGGGGCTAGCGGGAGGGCAATACAATGAGCAGTTCTTC.

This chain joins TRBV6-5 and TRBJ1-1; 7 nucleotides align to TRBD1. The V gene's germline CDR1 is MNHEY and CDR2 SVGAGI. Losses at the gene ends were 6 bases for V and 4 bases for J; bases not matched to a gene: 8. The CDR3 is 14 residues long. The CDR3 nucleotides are TGTGCCAGCAGAGGCGGGACAGTAGGCACTGAAGCTTTCTTT. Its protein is CASRGGTVGTEAFF.

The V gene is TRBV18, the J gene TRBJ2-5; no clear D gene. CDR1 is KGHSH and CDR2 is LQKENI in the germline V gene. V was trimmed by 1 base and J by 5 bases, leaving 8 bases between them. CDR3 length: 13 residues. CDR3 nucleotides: TGTGCCAGCTCACCACAGGGTTGGGAGACCCAGTACTTC. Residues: CASSPQGWETQYF.

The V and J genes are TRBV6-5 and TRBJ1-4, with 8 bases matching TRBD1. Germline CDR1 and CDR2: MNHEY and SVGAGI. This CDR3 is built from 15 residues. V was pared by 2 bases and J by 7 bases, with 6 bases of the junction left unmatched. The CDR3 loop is CASSYDRGLGEKLFF. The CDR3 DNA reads TGTGCCAGCAGTTACGACAGGGGTTTAGGTGAAAAACTGTTTTTT.

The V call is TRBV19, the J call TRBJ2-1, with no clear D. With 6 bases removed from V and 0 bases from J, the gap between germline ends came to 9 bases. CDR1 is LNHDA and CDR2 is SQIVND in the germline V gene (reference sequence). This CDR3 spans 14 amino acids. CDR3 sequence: CASRGRSSYNEQFF. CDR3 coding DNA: TGTGCCAGTAGAGGACGGAGCTCCTACAATGAGCAGTTCTTC.

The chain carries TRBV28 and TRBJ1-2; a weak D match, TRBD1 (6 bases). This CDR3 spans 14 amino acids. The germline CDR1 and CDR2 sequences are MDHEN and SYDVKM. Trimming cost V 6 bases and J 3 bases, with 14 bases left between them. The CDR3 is CASSLTRTDYGYTF. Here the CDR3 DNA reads TGTGCCAGCAGCCTAACCCGGACAGACTATGGCTACACCTTC.

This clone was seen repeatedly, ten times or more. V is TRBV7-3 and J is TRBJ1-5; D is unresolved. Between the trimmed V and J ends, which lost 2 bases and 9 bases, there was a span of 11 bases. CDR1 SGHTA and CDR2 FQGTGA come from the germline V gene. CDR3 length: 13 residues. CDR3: CASSLAAPGPQHF. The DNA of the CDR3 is TGTGCCAGCAGCTTAGCGGCGCCCGGGCCCCAGCATTTT.

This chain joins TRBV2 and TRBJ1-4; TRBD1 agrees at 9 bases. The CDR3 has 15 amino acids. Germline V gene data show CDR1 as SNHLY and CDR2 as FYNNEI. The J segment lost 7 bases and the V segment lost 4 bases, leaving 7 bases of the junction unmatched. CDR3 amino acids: CASSAQGARREKLFF. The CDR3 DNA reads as TGTGCCAGCAGTGCACAGGGGGCTCGACGTGAAAAACTGTTTTTT.

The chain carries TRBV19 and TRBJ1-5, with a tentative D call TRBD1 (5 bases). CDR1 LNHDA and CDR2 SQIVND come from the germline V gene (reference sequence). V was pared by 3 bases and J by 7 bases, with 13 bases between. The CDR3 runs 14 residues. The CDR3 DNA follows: TGTGCCAGTAGTATTGGGGGTTCGGGGCAGCCCCAGCATTTT. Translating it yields CASSIGGSGQPQHF. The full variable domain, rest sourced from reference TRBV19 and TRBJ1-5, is DGGITQSPKYLFRKEGQNVTLSCEQNLNHDAMYWYRQDPGQGLRLIYYSQIVNDFQKGDIAEGYSVSREKKESFPLTVTSAQKNPTAFYLCASSIGGSGQPQHFGDGTRLSIL.